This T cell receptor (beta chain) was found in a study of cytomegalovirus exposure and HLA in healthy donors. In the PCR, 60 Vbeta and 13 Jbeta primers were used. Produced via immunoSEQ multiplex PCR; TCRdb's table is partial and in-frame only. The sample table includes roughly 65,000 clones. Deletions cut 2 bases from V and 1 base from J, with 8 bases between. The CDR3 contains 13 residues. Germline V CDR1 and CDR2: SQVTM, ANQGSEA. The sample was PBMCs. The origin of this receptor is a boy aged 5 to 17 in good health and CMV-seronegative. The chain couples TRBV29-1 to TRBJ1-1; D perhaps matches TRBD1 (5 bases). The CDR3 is CSVERTGNTEAFF. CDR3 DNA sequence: TGCAGCGTTGAACGCACAGGGAACACTGAAGCTTTCTTT.